Listed below are T cell receptor beta chains from one sample, sequenced in a study of T cells in Graves' hyperthyroidism and ophthalmopathy. TCRdb used MiXCR to reprocess the multiplex PCR reads, holding one entry per CDR3 protein. The sample lists about 360,000 distinct CDR3 sequences, around a sixth occurring once. The specimen sequenced was blood. Source of these receptors: a woman between 18 and 29 years old with Graves' hyperthyroidism that later progressed to Graves' ophthalmopathy. CDR3s include the opening cysteine and the closing phenylalanine or tryptophan. D genes are given only for firm matches. A clone size is listed for some rows: how often the clone was seen (once, few, many), or a class if it is expanded.

v_gene	d_gene	abundance	j_gene	CDR3nt	CDR3aa
TRBV11-1	-	few	TRBJ2-2	TGTGCCAGCAGCTTAGCCGGCAGCTTAGTGAGGAACACCGGGGAGCTGTTTTTT	CASSLAGSLVRNTGELFF
TRBV20-1	-	few	TRBJ2-2	TGCAGTGCTGGACAGCCTAGTTCCGGGGAGCTGTTTTTT	CSAGQPSSGELFF
TRBV7-9	-	many	TRBJ1-1	TGTGCCAGCAGCCCACAGTGGAATACGGACACTGAAGCTTTCTTT	CASSPQWNTDTEAFF
TRBV6-1	TRBD1	-	TRBJ1-6	TGTGCCAGCAGTCCGACAGGGGAGAATTCACCCCTCCACTTT	CASSPTGENSPLHF
TRBV7-2	-	-	TRBJ2-7	TGTGCCAGCGGCAATAGGTATGGGCAGTACTTC	CASGNRYGQYF
TRBV19	-	few	TRBJ1-2	TGTGCCAGTAGTTCCTCCGGGGCAGCCGCTTATGGCTACACCTTC	CASSSSGAAAYGYTF
TRBV2	-	many	TRBJ2-1	TGTGCCAGCAGTGAAGAGGTAGGGATGAATGAGCAGTTCTTC	CASSEEVGMNEQFF
TRBV28	TRBD1	-	TRBJ1-1	TGTGCCAGCAGTGAGCCGGGACAGGCCCCTCGGGCGACTGAAGCTTTCTTT	CASSEPGQAPRATEAFF
TRBV2	-	many	TRBJ1-6	TGTGCCAGCATTCTCGGGAGCTCCTATAATTCACCCCTCCACTTT	CASILGSSYNSPLHF
TRBV6-1	-	-	TRBJ1-5	TGTGCCAGTGAACAGGGTAGCAATCAGCCCCAGCATTTT	CASEQGSNQPQHF
TRBV24-1	-	-	TRBJ2-5	TGTGCCACCAGTGAAACGAGGGAAGGCCAAGAGACCCAGTACTTC	CATSETREGQETQYF
TRBV29-1	-	many	TRBJ2-7	TGCAGCGTTGAAATGCGACCCTACGAGCAGTACTTC	CSVEMRPYEQYF
TRBV19	TRBD2	-	TRBJ2-2	TGTGCCAGTACCGGGGTTAGCGGGAGGGCGAACACCGGGGAGCTGTTTTTT	CASTGVSGRANTGELFF
TRBV18	-	many	TRBJ1-2	TGTGCCAGCTCACCTCGGGGGGAAGGTGGCTACACCTTC	CASSPRGEGGYTF
TRBV3-1	TRBD2	-	TRBJ2-2	TGTGCCAGCAGCCGAGGACTAGCGGGAACCACCGGGGAGCTGTTTTTT	CASSRGLAGTTGELFF
TRBV2	-	-	TRBJ1-4	TGTGCCAGCAACTCCCTGGGTGAAAAACTGTTTTTT	CASNSLGEKLFF